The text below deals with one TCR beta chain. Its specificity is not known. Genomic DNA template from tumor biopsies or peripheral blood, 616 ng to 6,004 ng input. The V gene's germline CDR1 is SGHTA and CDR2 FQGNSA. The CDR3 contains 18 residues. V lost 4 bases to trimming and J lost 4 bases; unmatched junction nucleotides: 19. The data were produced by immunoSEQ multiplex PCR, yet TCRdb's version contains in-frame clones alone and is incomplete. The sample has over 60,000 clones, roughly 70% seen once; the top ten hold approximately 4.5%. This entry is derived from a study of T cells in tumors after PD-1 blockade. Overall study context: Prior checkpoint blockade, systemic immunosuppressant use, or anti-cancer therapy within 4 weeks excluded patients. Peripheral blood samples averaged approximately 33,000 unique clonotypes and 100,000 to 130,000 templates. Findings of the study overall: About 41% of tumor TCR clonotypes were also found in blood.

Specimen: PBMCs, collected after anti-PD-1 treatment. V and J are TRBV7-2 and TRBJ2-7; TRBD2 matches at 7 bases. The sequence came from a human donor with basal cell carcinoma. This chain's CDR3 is CASSYFSGGGPSFYEQYF. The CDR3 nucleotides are TGTGCCAGCAGCTACTTTAGTGGGGGGGGACCGTCATTTTACGAGCAGTACTTC. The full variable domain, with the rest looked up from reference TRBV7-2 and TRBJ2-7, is GAGVSQSPSNKVTEKGKDVELRCDPISGHTALYWYRQSLGQGLEFLIYFQGNSAPDKSGLPSDRFSAERTGGSVSTLTIQRTQQEDSAVYLCASSYFSGGGPSFYEQYFGPGTRLTVT.